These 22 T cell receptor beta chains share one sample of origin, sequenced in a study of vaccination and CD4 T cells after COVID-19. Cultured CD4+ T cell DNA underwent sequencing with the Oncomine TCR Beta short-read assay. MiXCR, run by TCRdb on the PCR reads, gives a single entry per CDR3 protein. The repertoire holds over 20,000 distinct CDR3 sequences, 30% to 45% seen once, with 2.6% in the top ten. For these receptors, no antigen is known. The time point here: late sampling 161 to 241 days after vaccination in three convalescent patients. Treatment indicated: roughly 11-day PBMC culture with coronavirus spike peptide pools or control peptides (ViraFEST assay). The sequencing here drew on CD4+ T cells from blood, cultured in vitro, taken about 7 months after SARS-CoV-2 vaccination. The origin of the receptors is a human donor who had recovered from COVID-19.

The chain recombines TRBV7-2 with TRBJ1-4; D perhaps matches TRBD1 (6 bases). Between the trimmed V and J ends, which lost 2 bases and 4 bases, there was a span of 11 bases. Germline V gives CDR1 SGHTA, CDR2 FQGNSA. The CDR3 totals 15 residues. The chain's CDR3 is CASSLRGMGNEKLFF. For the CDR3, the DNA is TGTGCCAGCAGCTTAAGGGGGATGGGTAATGAAAAACTGTTTTTT.

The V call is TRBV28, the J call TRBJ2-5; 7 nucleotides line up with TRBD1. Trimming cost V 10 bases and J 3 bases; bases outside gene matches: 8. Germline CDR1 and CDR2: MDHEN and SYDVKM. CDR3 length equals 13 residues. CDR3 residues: CATEGADEETQYF. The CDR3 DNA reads TGTGCCACCGAGGGGGCAGACGAAGAGACCCAGTACTTC.

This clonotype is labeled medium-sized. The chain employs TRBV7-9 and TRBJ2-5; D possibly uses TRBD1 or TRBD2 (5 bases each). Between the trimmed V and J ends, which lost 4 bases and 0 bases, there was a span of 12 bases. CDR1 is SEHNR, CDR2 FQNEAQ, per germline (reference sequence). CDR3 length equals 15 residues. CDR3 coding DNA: TGTGCCAGCAGCTCCCGGGACGGTCACCAAGAGACCCAGTACTTC. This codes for CASSSRDGHQETQYF.

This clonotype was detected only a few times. This chain's CDR3 is CASSPLGTGAGELFF. The CDR3 DNA is TGTGCCAGCAGCCCGCTCGGGACAGGGGCCGGGGAGCTGTTTTTT. V is TRBV21-1 and J is TRBJ2-2; the table's TRBD1 call for D was not verified on the DNA. TRBV21-1 is designated a pseudogene. The CDR3 extends over 15 amino acids.

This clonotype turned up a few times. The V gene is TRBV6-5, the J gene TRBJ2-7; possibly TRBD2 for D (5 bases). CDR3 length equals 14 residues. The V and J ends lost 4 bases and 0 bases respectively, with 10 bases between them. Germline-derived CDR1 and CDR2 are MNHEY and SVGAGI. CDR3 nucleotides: TGTGCCAGCAGTTGGAGGAAGAGCTCCTACGAGCAGTACTTC. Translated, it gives CASSWRKSSYEQYF.

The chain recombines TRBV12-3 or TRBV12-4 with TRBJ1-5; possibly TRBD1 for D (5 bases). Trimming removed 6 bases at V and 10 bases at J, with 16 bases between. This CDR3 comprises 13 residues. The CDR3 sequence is CASRISLRTPQHF. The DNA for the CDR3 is TGTGCCAGCAGGATTTCCTTGCGGACACCCCAGCATTTT.

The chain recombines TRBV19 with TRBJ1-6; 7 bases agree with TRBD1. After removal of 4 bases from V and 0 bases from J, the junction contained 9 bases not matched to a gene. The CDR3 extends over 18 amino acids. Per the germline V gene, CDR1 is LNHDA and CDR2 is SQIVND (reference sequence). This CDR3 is CASSTRQGSSSYNSPLHF. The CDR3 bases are TGTGCCAGTAGTACCCGACAGGGATCGAGCTCCTATAATTCACCCCTCCACTTT.

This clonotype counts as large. CDR3 sequence reads: CASSPNEFRETQYF. The CDR3 nucleotides are TGTGCCAGTAGCCCGAACGAGTTCCGGGAGACCCAGTACTTC. The chain recombines TRBV19 with TRBJ2-5; D unresolved. From germline, CDR1 is LNHDA and CDR2 SQIVND (reference sequence). Trimming took off 6 bases at V and 5 bases at J, with 16 bases between the two ends. The CDR3 covers 14 residues. The variable domain in full, completed from reference TRBV19 and TRBJ2-5, reads DGGITQSPKYLFRKEGQNVTLSCEQNLNHDAMYWYRQDPGQGLRLIYYSQIVNDFQKGDIAEGYSVSREKKESFPLTVTSAQKNPTAFYLCASSPNEFRETQYFGPGTRLLVL.

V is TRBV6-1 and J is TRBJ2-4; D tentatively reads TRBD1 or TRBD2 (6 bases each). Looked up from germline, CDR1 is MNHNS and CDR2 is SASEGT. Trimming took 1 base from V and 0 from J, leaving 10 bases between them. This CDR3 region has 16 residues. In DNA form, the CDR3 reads TGTGCCAGCAGTGAAGTGGGGGGCGCAGCCAAAAACATTCAGTACTTC. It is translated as CASSEVGGAAKNIQYF.

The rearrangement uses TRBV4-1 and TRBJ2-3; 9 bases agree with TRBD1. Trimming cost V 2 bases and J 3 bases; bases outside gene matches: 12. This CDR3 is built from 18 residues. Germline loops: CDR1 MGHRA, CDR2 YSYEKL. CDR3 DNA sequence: TGCGCCAGCAGCCAAATCTATTCCGGGACAGGGTCGACAGATACGCAGTATTTT. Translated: CASSQIYSGTGSTDTQYF.

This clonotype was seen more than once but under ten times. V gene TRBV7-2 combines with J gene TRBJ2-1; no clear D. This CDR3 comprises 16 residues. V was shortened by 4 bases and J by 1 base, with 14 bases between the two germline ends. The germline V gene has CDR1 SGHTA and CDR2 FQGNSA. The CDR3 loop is CASSSHMAASYNEQFF. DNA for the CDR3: TGTGCCAGCAGCTCCCACATGGCGGCATCCTACAATGAGCAGTTCTTC.

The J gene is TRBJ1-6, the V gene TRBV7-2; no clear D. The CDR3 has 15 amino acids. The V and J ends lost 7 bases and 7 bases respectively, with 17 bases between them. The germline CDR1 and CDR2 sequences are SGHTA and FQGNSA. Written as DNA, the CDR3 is TGTGCCAGCACCAACGGACCCCCGGGGAATTCACCCCTCCACTTT. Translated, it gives CASTNGPPGNSPLHF. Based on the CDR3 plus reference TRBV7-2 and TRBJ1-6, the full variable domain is GAGVSQSPSNKVTEKGKDVELRCDPISGHTALYWYRQSLGQGLEFLIYFQGNSAPDKSGLPSDRFSAERTGGSVSTLTIQRTQQEDSAVYLCASTNGPPGNSPLHFGNGTRLTVT.

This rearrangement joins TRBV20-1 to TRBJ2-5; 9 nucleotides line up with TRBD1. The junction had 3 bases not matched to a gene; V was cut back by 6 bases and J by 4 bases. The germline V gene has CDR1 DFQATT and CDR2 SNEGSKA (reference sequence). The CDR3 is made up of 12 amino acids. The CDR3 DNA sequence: TGCAGTGCACCGGACAGGGGAGAGACCCAGTACTTC. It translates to CSAPDRGETQYF.

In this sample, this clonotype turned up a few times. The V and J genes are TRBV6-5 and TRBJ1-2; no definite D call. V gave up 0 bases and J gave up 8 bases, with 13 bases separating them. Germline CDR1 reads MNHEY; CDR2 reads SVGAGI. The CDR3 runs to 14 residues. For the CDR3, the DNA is TGTGCCAGCAGTTACTCGAGAGGGTCTTGGGGCTACACCTTC. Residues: CASSYSRGSWGYTF.

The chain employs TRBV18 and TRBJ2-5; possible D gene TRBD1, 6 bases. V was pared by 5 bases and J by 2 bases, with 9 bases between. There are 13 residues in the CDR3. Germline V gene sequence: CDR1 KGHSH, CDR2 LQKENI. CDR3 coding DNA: TGTGCCAGCTCAAGGACAGCACAAGAGACCCAGTACTTC. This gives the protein CASSRTAQETQYF. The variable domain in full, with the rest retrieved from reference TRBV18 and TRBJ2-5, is NAGVMQNPRHLVRRRGQEARLRCSPMKGHSHVYWYRQLPEEGLKFMVYLQKENIIDESGMPKERFSAEFPKEGPSILRIQQVVRGDSAAYFCASSRTAQETQYFGPGTRLLVL.

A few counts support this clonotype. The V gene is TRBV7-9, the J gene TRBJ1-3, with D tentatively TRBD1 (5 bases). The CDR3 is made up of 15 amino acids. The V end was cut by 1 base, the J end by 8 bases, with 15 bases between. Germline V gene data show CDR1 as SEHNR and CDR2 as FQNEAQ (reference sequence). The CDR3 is CASSLGQGSGYTIYF. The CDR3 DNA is TGTGCCAGCAGCTTAGGGCAGGGAAGCGGATACACCATATATTTT.

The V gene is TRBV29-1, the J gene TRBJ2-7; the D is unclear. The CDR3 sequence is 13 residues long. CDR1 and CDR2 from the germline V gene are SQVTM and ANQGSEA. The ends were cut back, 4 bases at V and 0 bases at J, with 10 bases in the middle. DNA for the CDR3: TGCAGCGTTGGGCGGTCAAGCTCCTACGAGCAGTACTTC. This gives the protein CSVGRSSSYEQYF.

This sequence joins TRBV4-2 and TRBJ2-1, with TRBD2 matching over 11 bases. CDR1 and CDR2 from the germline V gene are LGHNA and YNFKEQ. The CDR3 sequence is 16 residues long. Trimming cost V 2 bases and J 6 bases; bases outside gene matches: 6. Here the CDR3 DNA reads TGTGCCAGCAGCCAACCGGGACTAGCGGAGTCCAATGAGCAGTTCTTC. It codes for CASSQPGLAESNEQFF.

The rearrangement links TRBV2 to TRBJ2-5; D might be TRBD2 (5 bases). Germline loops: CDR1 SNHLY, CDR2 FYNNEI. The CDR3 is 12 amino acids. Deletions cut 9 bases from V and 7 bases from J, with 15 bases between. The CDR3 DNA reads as TGTGCCAGTGAGAGAGGGCCGGCGACCCAGTACTTC. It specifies CASERGPATQYF.

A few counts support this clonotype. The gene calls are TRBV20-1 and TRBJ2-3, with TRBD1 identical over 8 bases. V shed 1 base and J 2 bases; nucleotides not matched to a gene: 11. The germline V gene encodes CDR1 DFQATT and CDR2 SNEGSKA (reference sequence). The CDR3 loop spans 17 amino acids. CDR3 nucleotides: TGCAGTGCTAGAGCCGAACCGGGACAGGTGATCACAGATACGCAGTATTTT. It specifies CSARAEPGQVITDTQYF.

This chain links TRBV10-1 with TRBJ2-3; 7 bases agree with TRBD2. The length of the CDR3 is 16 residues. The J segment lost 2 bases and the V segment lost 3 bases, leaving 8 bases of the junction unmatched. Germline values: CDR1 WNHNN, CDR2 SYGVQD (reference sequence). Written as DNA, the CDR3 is TGCGCCAGCAGTGACGGGCTAGCGGCACCCACAGATACGCAGTATTTT. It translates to CASSDGLAAPTDTQYF.

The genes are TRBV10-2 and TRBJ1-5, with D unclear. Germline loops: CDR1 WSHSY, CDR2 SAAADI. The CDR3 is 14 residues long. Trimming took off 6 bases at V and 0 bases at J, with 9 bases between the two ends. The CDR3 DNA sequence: TGCGCCAGCAGATACAGTAATAGCAATCAGCCCCAGCATTTT. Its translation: CASRYSNSNQPQHF.